The clone carrying this T cell receptor beta chain appeared many times. No antigen is known for it. This sample stems from a study of molecular identifiers for immune sequencing clone quantification. Study-wide findings and caveats: Clones exceeding 20 RNA copies carried over 99% of effector molecules but under 1% of naive-cell molecules.

TCRdb re-called the PCR reads through MiXCR, storing one row per CDR3 protein. The sample carries some 320,000 distinct CDR3 sequences, about a fifth recorded once. This TCR was recovered from a human donor in good health. Some libraries in this study had Jurkat cell RNA spiked in. The sequenced material came from naive CD8+ T cells from blood, with Jurkat cell RNA spiked in. The sample's subset: FACS-sorted CD8+CD4-CCR7+CD45RA+ naive T cells.

CDR3 bases: TGTGCCAGCAGTTGGGGACAGGCGCATCAGCCCCAGCATTTT. It codes for CASSWGQAHQPQHF. This sequence joins TRBV7-9 and TRBJ1-5; 8 nucleotides match TRBD1. The CDR3 has 14 residues. V shed 6 bases, J shed 5 bases, and the junction held 6 bases outside the gene matches. Germline CDR1 and CDR2: SEHNR and FQNEAQ (reference sequence).